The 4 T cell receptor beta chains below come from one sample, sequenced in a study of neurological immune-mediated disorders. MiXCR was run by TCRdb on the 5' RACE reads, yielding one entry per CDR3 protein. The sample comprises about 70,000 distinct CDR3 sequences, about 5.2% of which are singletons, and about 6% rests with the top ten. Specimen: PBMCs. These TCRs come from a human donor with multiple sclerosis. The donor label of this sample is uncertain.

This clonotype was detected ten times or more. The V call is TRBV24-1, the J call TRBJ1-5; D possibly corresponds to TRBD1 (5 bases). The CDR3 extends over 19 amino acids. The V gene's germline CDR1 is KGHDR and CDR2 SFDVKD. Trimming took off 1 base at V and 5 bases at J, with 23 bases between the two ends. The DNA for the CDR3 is TGTGCCACCAGTGATTTTAAGAGTATTTCTGCAGGGTACGATCAGCCCCAGCATTTT. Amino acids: CATSDFKSISAGYDQPQHF.

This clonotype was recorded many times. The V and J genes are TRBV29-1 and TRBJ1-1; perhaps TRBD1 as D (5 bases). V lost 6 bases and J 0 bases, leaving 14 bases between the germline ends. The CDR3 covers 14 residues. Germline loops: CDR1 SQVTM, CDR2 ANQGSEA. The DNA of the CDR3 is TGCAGCGTGGCCAACACAGGTTTGAACACTGAAGCTTTCTTT. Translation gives CSVANTGLNTEAFF.

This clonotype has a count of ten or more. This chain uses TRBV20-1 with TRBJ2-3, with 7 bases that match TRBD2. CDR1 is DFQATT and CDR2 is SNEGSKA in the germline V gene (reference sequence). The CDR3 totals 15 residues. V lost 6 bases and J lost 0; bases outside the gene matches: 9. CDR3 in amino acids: CSASQPGLSTDTQYF. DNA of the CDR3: TGCAGTGCGAGTCAACCGGGACTAAGCACAGATACGCAGTATTTT.

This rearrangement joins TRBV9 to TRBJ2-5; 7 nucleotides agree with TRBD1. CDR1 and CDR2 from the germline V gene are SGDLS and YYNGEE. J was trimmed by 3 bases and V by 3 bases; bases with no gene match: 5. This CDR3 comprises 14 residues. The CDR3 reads CASSGQGDEETQYF. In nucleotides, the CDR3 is TGTGCCAGCAGCGGACAGGGAGATGAAGAGACCCAGTACTTC.